This T cell receptor (beta chain) was captured by sequencing in a study of T cells after yellow fever vaccination. Germline V gives CDR1 DFQATT, CDR2 SNEGSKA (reference sequence). The CDR3 sequence is 14 residues long. With V trimmed by 5 bases and J by 8 bases, 4 bases remained unmatched. TCRdb re-analysed the 5' RACE reads in MiXCR, keeping a single row per CDR3 protein. Here the sample spans 300,000 to 450,000 distinct CDR3 sequences, around 8.1% being singletons. This chain uses TRBV20-1 with TRBJ2-3, with 16 bases that match TRBD2. This TCR derives from a young man who received the YFV17D yellow fever vaccine. The sequences come from PBMCs, collected around 45 days after the first yellow fever vaccination. The CDR3 here is CSAGGLAGGLTQYF. CDR3 bases: TGCAGTGCTGGGGGACTAGCGGGGGGGCTTACGCAGTATTTT.